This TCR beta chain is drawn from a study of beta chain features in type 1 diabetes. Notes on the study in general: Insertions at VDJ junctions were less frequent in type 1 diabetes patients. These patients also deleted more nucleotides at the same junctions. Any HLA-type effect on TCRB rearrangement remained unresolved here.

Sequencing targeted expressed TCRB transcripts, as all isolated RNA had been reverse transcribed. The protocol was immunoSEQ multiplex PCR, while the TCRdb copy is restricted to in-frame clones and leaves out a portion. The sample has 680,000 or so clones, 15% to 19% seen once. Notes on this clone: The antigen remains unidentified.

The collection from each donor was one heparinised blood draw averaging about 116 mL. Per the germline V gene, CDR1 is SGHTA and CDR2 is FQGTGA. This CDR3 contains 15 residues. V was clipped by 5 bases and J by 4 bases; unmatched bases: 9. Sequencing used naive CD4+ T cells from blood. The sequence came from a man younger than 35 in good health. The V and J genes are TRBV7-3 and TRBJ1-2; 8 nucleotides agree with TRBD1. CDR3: CASSPTTGVGYGYTF. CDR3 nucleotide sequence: TGTGCCAGCAGCCCGACGACAGGGGTGGGCTATGGCTACACCTTC. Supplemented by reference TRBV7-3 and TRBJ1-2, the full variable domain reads GAGVSQTPSNKVTEKGKYVELRCDPISGHTALYWYRQSLGQGPEFLIYFQGTGAADDSGLPNDRFFAVRPEGSVSTLKIQRTERGDSAVYLCASSPTTGVGYGYTFGSGTRLTVV.